This TCR beta chain was captured in a study of T-cell memory formation after mild COVID-19. Study-level findings and limits: Clones that shrank (day 15 to 85) were balanced CD4/CD8, whereas later expanders leaned CD4+.

TCRdb redid the calling of the 5' RACE reads with MiXCR, one entry per CDR3 protein. Of 250,000 to 350,000 distinct CDR3 sequences listed, approximately 19% are singletons. The germline V gene has CDR1 MGHRA and CDR2 YSYEKL. This CDR3 contains 15 residues. V was cut by 2 bases and J by 2 bases, with 11 bases left in between. Details on this clonotype: The antigen is unknown.

The chain carries TRBV4-1 and TRBJ2-3, with D uncertain. Sequencing input: PBMCs or a T cell subset sorted from them (not recorded which). The source is a man between 18 and 35 years old who had mild COVID-19 (a few samples of this study predate the infection). Cell type and time point are not known. CDR3 in amino acids: CASSQLTSNTDTQYF. CDR3 in DNA: TGCGCCAGCAGCCAACTTACGTCAAACACAGATACGCAGTATTTT.